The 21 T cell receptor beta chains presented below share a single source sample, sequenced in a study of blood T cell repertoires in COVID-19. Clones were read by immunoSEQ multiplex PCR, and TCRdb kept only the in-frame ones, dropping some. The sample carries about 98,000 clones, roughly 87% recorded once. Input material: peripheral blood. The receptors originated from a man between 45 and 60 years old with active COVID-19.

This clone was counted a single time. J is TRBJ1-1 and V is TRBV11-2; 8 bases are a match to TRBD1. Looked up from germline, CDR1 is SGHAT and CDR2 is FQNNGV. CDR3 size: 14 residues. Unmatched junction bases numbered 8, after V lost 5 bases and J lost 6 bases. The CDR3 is CASSPDRGVSEAFF. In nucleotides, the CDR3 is TGTGCCAGCAGCCCCGACAGGGGTGTCTCTGAAGCTTTCTTT.

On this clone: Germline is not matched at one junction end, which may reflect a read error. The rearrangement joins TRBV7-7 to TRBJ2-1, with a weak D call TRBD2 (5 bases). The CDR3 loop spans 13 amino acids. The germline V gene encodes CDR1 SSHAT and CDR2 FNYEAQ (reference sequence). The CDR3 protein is CASSQGGGGEQFF. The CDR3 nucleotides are TGTGCTAGCAGCCAAGGTGGCGGAGGTGAGCAGTTCTTC.

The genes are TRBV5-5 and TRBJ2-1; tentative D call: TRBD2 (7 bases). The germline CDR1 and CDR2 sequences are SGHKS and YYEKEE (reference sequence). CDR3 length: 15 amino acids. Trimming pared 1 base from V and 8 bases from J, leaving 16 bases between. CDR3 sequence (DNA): TGTGCCAGCAGCTTGTTGTGGGGGGGCTCCTATGAGCAGTTCTTC. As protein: CASSLLWGGSYEQFF. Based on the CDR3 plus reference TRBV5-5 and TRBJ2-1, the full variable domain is DAGVTQSPTHLIKTRGQQVTLRCSPISGHKSVSWYQQVLGQGPQFIFQYYEKEERGRGNFPDRFSARQFPNYSSELNVNALLLGDSALYLCASSLLWGGSYEQFFGPGTRLTVL.

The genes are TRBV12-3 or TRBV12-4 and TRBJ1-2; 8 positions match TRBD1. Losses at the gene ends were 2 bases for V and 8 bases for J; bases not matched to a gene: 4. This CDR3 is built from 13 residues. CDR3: CASSLWTGNGYTF. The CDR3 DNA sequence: TGTGCCAGCAGTTTATGGACAGGGAACGGCTACACCTTC.

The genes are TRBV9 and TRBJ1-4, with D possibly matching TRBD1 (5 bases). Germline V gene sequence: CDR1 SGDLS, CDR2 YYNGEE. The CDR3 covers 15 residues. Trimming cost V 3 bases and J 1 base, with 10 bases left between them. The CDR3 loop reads CASSAQGGTNEKLFF. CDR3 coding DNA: TGTGCCAGCAGCGCTCAGGGAGGAACTAATGAAAAACTGTTTTTT.

CDR3 in DNA: TGTGCCAGCAGCTGGGGACAGGGGGAAAGTTCACCCCTCCACTTT. It translates to CASSWGQGESSPLHF. The V and J genes are TRBV7-9 and TRBJ1-6; 11 bases are a match to TRBD1. There are 15 residues in the CDR3. V shed 4 bases and J 9 bases; nucleotides not matched to a gene: 5. The V gene's germline CDR1 is SEHNR and CDR2 FQNEAQ (reference sequence).

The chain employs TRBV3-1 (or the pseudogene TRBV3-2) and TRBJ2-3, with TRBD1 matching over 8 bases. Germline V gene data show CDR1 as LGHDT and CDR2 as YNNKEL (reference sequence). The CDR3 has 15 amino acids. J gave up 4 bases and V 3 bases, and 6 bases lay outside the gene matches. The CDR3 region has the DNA TGTGCCAGCAGCCAGACAGGGGTTGGACCAGATACGCAGTATTTT. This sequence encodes CASSQTGVGPDTQYF.

In DNA form, the CDR3 reads TGTGCCAGTAGTGGTACTAGTTACAATGAGCAGTTCTTC. The encoded protein is CASSGTSYNEQFF. The chain has TRBV19 and TRBJ2-1, with a tentative D call TRBD2 (5 bases). Germline CDR1 and CDR2: LNHDA and SQIVND (reference sequence). This CDR3 region has 13 residues. Trimming stripped 5 bases from V and 4 bases from J, with 9 bases between.

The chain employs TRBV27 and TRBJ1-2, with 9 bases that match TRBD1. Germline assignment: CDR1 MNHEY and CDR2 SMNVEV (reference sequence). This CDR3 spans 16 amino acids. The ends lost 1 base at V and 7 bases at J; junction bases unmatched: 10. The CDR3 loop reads CASSLYSTGGGFGYTF. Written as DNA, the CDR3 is TGTGCCAGCAGTTTATATAGCACAGGGGGCGGTTTTGGCTACACCTTC.

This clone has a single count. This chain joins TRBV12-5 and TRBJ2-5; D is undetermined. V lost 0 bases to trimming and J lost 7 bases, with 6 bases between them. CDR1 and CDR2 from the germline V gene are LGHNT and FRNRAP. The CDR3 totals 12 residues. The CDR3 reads CASGLVSGTQYF. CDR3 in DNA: TGTGCTAGTGGTTTGGTCTCAGGGACCCAGTACTTC.

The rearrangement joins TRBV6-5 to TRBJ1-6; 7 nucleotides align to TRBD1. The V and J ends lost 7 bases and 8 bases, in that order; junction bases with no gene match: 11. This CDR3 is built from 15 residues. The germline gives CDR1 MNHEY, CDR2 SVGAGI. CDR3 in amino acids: CASKRNRGPDSPLHF. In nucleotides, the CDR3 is TGTGCCAGCAAACGTAACAGGGGACCGGATTCACCCCTCCACTTT.

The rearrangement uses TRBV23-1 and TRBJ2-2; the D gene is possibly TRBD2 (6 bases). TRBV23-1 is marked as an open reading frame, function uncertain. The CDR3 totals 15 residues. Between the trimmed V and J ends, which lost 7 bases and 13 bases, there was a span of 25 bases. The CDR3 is CASNRGSQPFLALFF. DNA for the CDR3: TGCGCCAGCAACCGGGGGTCCCAACCTTTTCTGGCGCTGTTTTTT.

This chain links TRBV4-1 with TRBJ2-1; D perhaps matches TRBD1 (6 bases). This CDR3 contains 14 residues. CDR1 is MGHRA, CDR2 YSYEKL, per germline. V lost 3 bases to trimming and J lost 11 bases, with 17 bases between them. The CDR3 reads CASSHSTADSQQFF. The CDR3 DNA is TGCGCCAGCAGCCACTCCACGGCGGACAGCCAGCAGTTCTTC.

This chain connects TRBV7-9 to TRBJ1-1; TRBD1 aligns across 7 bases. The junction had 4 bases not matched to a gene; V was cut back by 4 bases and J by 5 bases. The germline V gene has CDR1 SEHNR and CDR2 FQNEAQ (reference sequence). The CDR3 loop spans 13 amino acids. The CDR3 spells CASSYGTATEAFF. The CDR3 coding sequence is TGTGCCAGCAGCTATGGGACAGCGACTGAAGCTTTCTTT. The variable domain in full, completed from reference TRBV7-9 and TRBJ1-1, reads DTGVSQNPRHKITKRGQNVTFRCDPISEHNRLYWYRQTLGQGPEFLTYFQNEAQLEKSRLLSDRFSAERPKGSFSTLEIQRTEQGDSAMYLCASSYGTATEAFFGQGTRLTVV.

In nucleotides, the CDR3 is TGCGCCAGCAGCGCCAGTGGGGACAGGGGTCGGACTGAAGCTTTCTTT. It specifies CASSASGDRGRTEAFF. The V and J genes are TRBV5-1 and TRBJ1-1; TRBD1 aligns across 10 bases. Germline CDR1 is SGHRS and CDR2 is YFSETQ. The CDR3 consists of 16 residues. After removal of 4 bases from V and 5 bases from J, the junction contained 11 bases not matched to a gene.

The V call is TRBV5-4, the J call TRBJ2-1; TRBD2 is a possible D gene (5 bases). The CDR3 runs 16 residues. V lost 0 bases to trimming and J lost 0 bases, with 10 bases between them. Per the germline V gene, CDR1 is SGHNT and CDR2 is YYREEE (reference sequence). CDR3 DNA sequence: TGTGCCAGCAGCTTGGATTCGGGGAGCTCCTACAATGAGCAGTTCTTC. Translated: CASSLDSGSSYNEQFF. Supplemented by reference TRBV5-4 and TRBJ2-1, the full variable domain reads ETGVTQSPTHLIKTRGQQVTLRCSSQSGHNTVSWYQQALGQGPQFIFQYYREEENGRGNFPPRFSGLQFPNYSSELNVNALELDDSALYLCASSLDSGSSYNEQFFGPGTRLTVL.

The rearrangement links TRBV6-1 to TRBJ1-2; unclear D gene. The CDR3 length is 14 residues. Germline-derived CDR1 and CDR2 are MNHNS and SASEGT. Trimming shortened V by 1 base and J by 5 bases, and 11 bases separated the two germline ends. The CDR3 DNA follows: TGTGCCAGCAGTGAAGATGGCAGATCTTATGGCTACACCTTC. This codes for CASSEDGRSYGYTF.

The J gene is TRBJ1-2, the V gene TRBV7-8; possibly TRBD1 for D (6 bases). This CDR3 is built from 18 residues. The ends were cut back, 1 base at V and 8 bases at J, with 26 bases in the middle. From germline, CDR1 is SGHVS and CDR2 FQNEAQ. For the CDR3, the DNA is TGTGCCAGCAGCTTAGTCTCCTCCACCGGGACACCAGCCTTCGGCTACACCTTC. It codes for CASSLVSSTGTPAFGYTF.

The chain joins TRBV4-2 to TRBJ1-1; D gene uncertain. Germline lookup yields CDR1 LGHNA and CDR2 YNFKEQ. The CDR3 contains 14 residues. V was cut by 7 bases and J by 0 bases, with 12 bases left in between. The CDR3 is CASKEGALNTEAFF. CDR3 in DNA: TGTGCCAGCAAGGAGGGCGCTTTGAACACTGAAGCTTTCTTT.

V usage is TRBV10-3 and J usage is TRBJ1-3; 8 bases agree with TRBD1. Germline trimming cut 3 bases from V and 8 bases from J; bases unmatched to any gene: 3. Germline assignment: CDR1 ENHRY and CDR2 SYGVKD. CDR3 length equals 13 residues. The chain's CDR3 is CAISDGQGDTIYF. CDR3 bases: TGTGCCATCAGTGATGGACAGGGAGACACCATATATTTT.

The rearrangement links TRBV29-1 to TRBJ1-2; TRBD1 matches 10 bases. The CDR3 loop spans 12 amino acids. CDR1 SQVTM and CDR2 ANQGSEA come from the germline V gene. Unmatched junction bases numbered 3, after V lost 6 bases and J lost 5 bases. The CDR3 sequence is CSVSGQGYGYTF. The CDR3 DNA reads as TGCAGCGTGTCGGGACAGGGGTATGGCTACACCTTC.